The 27 T cell receptor beta chains given below trace back to one sample, sequenced in a study of blood T cell repertoires in COVID-19. Measured with immunoSEQ multiplex PCR; TCRdb has only the in-frame clones, and not every one. The data contain over 250,000 clones, around 89% of them singletons. Sequenced material: PBMCs or T cells enriched from blood (not recorded which). These receptor sequences come from a woman younger than 35 who had recovered from COVID-19.

The CDR3 protein is CASSQLQGVTNQPQHF. In DNA form, the CDR3 reads TGCGCCAGCAGCCAACTACAGGGGGTTACCAATCAGCCCCAGCATTTT. The chain recombines TRBV4-1 with TRBJ1-5, with 8 bases matching TRBD1. Germline V gene data show CDR1 as MGHRA and CDR2 as YSYEKL. V dropped 2 bases and J dropped 3; count of bases not matched to a gene: 6. This CDR3 comprises 16 residues.

This sequence joins TRBV30 and TRBJ1-1; a possible D gene is TRBD1 (5 bases). Germline-derived CDR1 and CDR2 are GTSNPN and SVGIG (reference sequence). The germline V and J ends were trimmed by 5 bases and 4 bases, with 11 bases remaining between them. The CDR3 has 12 residues. The CDR3 protein is CAWGPGLTEAFF. The CDR3 DNA reads TGTGCCTGGGGCCCGGGACTCACTGAAGCTTTCTTT.

The V call is TRBV19, the J call TRBJ2-7; 11 positions agree with TRBD1. After removal of 1 base from V and 5 bases from J, the junction contained 7 bases not matched to a gene. Germline V CDR1 and CDR2: LNHDA, SQIVND (reference sequence). The CDR3 extends over 16 amino acids. CDR3 nucleotide sequence: TGTGCCAGTAGTATAGTATCGGACAGGGGGCACGACGAGCAGTACTTC. This encodes CASSIVSDRGHDEQYF.

For this clone: In the same sample, other DNA sequences code for this CDR3. The rearrangement links TRBV7-9 to TRBJ2-3; 9 bases match TRBD1. In germline, CDR1 is SEHNR, CDR2 FQNEAQ (reference sequence). V shed 10 bases, J shed 3 bases, and the junction held 8 bases outside the gene matches. The CDR3 length is 14 residues. DNA of the CDR3: TGTGCCACAACCGGGACAGGGTCAACAGATACGCAGTATTTT. Protein sequence: CATTGTGSTDTQYF.

Only a few counts were recorded for this clone. V usage is TRBV27 and J usage is TRBJ2-7; D not certain. The CDR3 has 13 residues. The V and J ends lost 4 bases and 1 base respectively, with 8 bases between them. Germline CDR1 reads MNHEY; CDR2 reads SMNVEV (reference sequence). CDR3 amino acids: CASSSGPSYEQYF. The CDR3 DNA sequence: TGTGCCAGCAGTTCGGGTCCGTCCTACGAGCAGTACTTC.

V is TRBV9 and J is TRBJ2-1; 8 bases are a match to TRBD1. V trimming: 7 bases; J trimming: 3 bases; junction bases outside the gene matches: 6. The CDR3 spans 14 residues. Germline V gives CDR1 SGDLS, CDR2 YYNGEE. CDR3 loop: CASSSGGGYNEQFF. CDR3 DNA sequence: TGTGCCAGCTCATCAGGGGGCGGCTACAATGAGCAGTTCTTC.

The chain links TRBV5-1 to TRBJ2-1; perhaps TRBD1 as D (7 bases). CDR1 is SGHRS and CDR2 is YFSETQ in the germline V gene. This CDR3 has 16 amino acids. With 1 base removed from V and 0 bases from J, the gap between germline ends came to 11 bases. This CDR3 reads CASSLRRDSSYNEQFF. CDR3 DNA sequence: TGCGCCAGCAGCTTGCGGCGGGACAGCTCCTACAATGAGCAGTTCTTC.

The rearrangement uses TRBV15 and TRBJ2-3; 13 bases fit TRBD2. The CDR3 is made up of 20 amino acids. J was trimmed by 7 bases and V by 0 bases; bases with no gene match: 16. Germline loops: CDR1 LNHNV, CDR2 YYDKDF (reference sequence). This CDR3 is CATSREKTSELAGGRNTQYF. Written as DNA, the CDR3 is TGTGCCACCAGCAGAGAAAAGACATCTGAACTAGCGGGGGGGCGGAATACGCAGTATTTT. Supplemented by reference TRBV15 and TRBJ2-3, the full variable domain reads DAMVIQNPRYQVTQFGKPVTLSCSQTLNHNVMYWYQQKSSQAPKLLFHYYDKDFNNEADTPDNFQSRRPNTSFCFLDIRSPGLGDTAMYLCATSREKTSELAGGRNTQYFGPGTRLTVL.

The rearrangement joins TRBV18 to TRBJ1-4, with 7 bases aligning to TRBD1. Trimming took 0 bases from V and 5 from J; bases not matched to a gene: 6. Germline CDR1 reads KGHSH; CDR2 reads LQKENI. The CDR3 runs to 16 residues. The CDR3 loop reads CASSPPNRGSNEKLFF. For the CDR3, the DNA is TGTGCCAGCTCACCACCGAACAGGGGCTCGAATGAAAAACTGTTTTTT.

The chain couples TRBV27 to TRBJ1-5; 10 bases are a match to TRBD1. The CDR3 runs 18 residues. V shed 5 bases, J shed 1 base, and the junction held 11 bases outside the gene matches. Germline V lookup: CDR1 MNHEY, CDR2 SMNVEV (reference sequence). Here the CDR3 DNA reads TGTGCCAGCAGTCCCATGACAGGGGGCCTTTGGAGCAATCAGCCCCAGCATTTT. Translated: CASSPMTGGLWSNQPQHF.

The genes are TRBV5-1 and TRBJ1-2; a possible D gene is TRBD1 (5 bases). Trimming took 1 base from V and 4 from J, leaving 14 bases between them. CDR1 is SGHRS and CDR2 is YFSETQ in the germline V gene. CDR3 size: 15 residues. The CDR3 protein is CASSLSGRLRYGYTF. CDR3 nucleotide sequence: TGCGCCAGCAGCTTGTCAGGGCGCCTACGCTATGGCTACACCTTC.

The rearrangement links TRBV15 to TRBJ1-1, with TRBD1 as a possible D gene (5 bases). Germline-derived CDR1 and CDR2 are LNHNV and YYDKDF (reference sequence). V was cut by 0 bases and J by 6 bases, with 8 bases left in between. CDR3 length equals 13 residues. The CDR3 spells CATSRDRAAEAFF. The CDR3 region has the DNA TGTGCCACCAGCAGAGACAGGGCCGCTGAAGCTTTCTTT.

The chain joins TRBV5-1 to TRBJ1-3, with D perhaps TRBD1 (5 bases). Trimming removed 3 bases at V and 0 bases at J, with 13 bases between. This CDR3 contains 16 residues. Germline V gene sequence: CDR1 SGHRS, CDR2 YFSETQ. For the CDR3, the DNA is TGCGCCAGCAGCTCTGACAGACTTAACTCTGGAAACACCATATATTTT. It is translated as CASSSDRLNSGNTIYF.

This chain's CDR3 is CACHWARESPLHF. CDR3 DNA sequence: TGTGCCTGCCACTGGGCCCGGGAATCACCCCTCCACTTT. V usage is TRBV6-5 and J usage is TRBJ1-6; D gene uncertain. Trimming removed 11 bases at V and 10 bases at J, with 18 bases between. The CDR3 length is 13 residues. Germline lookup yields CDR1 MNHEY and CDR2 SVGAGI.

This chain joins TRBV27 and TRBJ2-1; 7 positions match TRBD1. CDR3 length equals 15 residues. V trimming: 6 bases; J trimming: 6 bases; junction bases outside the gene matches: 11. Germline V gene data show CDR1 as MNHEY and CDR2 as SMNVEV (reference sequence). This CDR3 is CASSQAGQAFNEQFF. As DNA, the CDR3 is TGTGCCAGCAGCCAGGCTGGACAGGCATTCAATGAGCAGTTCTTC.

The chain links TRBV6-4 to TRBJ1-5; D remains unclear. V was cut by 7 bases and J by 3 bases, with 19 bases left in between. This CDR3 comprises 16 residues. The germline V gene has CDR1 MRHNA and CDR2 SNTAGT. CDR3: CASIHPGYNHNQPQHF. The CDR3 DNA reads as TGTGCCAGCATTCATCCGGGGTACAACCACAATCAGCCCCAGCATTTT.

The chain has TRBV11-2 and TRBJ2-3; TRBD2 agrees at 11 bases. Germline assignment: CDR1 SGHAT and CDR2 FQNNGV. V gave up 5 bases and J gave up 2 bases; unmatched junction bases: 6. The CDR3 is 16 amino acids. Here the CDR3 DNA reads TGTGCCAGCAGCGTGCCGGGACTAGCGGACACAGATACGCAGTATTTT. Translating gives CASSVPGLADTDTQYF.

The gene calls are TRBV30 and TRBJ1-5; D call uncertain. The CDR3 consists of 16 residues. V was clipped by 1 base and J by 5 bases, with 18 bases between them. Germline loops: CDR1 GTSNPN, CDR2 SVGIG (reference sequence). CDR3 sequence reads: CAWSGEKAGSDQPQHF. In DNA, the CDR3 is TGTGCCTGGAGTGGGGAGAAAGCCGGTTCGGATCAGCCCCAGCATTTT.

The V and J genes are TRBV3-1 (or the pseudogene TRBV3-2) and TRBJ2-7; D remains unclear. With 0 bases removed from V and 2 bases from J, the gap between germline ends came to 5 bases. The germline V gene encodes CDR1 LGHDT and CDR2 YNNKEL (reference sequence). CDR3 length equals 13 residues. CDR3 DNA: TGTGCCAGCAGCCAAGATCCTCCCTACGAGCAGTACTTC. Translated, it gives CASSQDPPYEQYF.

The DNA for the CDR3 is TGCGCCAGCAGCTTAATGACTATTGATACCGGGGAGCTGTTTTTT. It translates to CASSLMTIDTGELFF. The V and J genes are TRBV5-1 and TRBJ2-2, with TRBD2 as a possible D gene (5 bases). The V end was cut by 2 bases, the J end by 5 bases, with 13 bases between. Germline CDR1 SGHRS, CDR2 YFSETQ. The length of the CDR3 is 15 residues.

The V gene is TRBV29-1, the J gene TRBJ2-7; 12 bases are shared with TRBD1. The junction had 10 bases not matched to a gene; V was cut back by 1 base and J by 6 bases. CDR1 and CDR2 from the germline V gene are SQVTM and ANQGSEA. The CDR3 runs 16 residues. CDR3 amino acids: CSVEAPQGTGGPEQYF. CDR3 nucleotide sequence: TGCAGCGTTGAAGCCCCTCAAGGGACAGGGGGCCCCGAGCAGTACTTC.

The chain joins TRBV18 to TRBJ2-3, with D perhaps matching TRBD2 (5 bases). The V gene lost 6 bases and the J gene lost 0 bases, with 10 bases spanning the gap. CDR3 length equals 14 residues. The germline gives CDR1 KGHSH, CDR2 LQKENI. CDR3: CASSPRGSTDTQYF. In nucleotides, the CDR3 is TGTGCCAGCTCCCCGCGCGGGAGCACAGATACGCAGTATTTT.

This clone was observed a few times. The chain couples TRBV2 to TRBJ1-4; TRBD1 might be the D (5 bases). Germline assignment: CDR1 SNHLY and CDR2 FYNNEI. The V end was cut by 7 bases, the J end by 10 bases, with 13 bases between. This CDR3 contains 12 residues. CDR3 in DNA: TGTGCCAGCAAGCAGGGTGAGGCAAAACTGTTTTTT. It codes for CASKQGEAKLFF. Looking up the rest from reference TRBV2 and TRBJ1-4 gives the full variable domain: EPEVTQTPSHQVTQMGQEVILRCVPISNHLYFYWYRQILGQKVEFLVSFYNNEISEKSEIFDDQFSVERPDGSNFTLKIRSTKLEDSAMYFCASKQGEAKLFFGSGTQLSVL.

This clone showed up just a few times. The chain has TRBV28 and TRBJ1-2; 8 nucleotides line up with TRBD1. The CDR3 sequence is 14 residues long. V dropped 5 bases and J dropped 0; count of bases not matched to a gene: 2. Germline V CDR1 and CDR2: MDHEN, SYDVKM. The CDR3 region is CASSRTGSNYGYTF. The CDR3 DNA sequence: TGTGCCAGCAGTCGGACAGGGTCTAACTATGGCTACACCTTC.

CDR3 sequence reads: CASSQGLDNEQFF. The DNA for the CDR3 is TGTGCCAGCAGCCAAGGACTTGACAATGAGCAGTTCTTC. V and J are TRBV3-1 (or the pseudogene TRBV3-2) and TRBJ2-1; no clear D gene. V lost 1 base, J lost 5 bases, and 6 bases lay in between. This CDR3 comprises 13 residues. Germline CDR1 is LGHDT and CDR2 is YNNKEL (reference sequence).

The chain carries TRBV18 and TRBJ2-7; TRBD1 agrees at 7 bases. The CDR3 length is 14 residues. Germline-derived CDR1 and CDR2 are KGHSH and LQKENI. The V and J ends lost 3 bases and 4 bases, in that order; junction bases with no gene match: 6. The CDR3 reads CASSPETGLYEQYF. In DNA, the CDR3 is TGTGCCAGCTCACCGGAGACAGGGTTATACGAGCAGTACTTC.

The CDR3 DNA is TGTGCCAGCCAGGTCCTTCAAGAGACCCAGTACTTC. Translation: CASQVLQETQYF. The chain links TRBV3-1 (or the pseudogene TRBV3-2) to TRBJ2-5; no clear D gene. The ends were cut back, 8 bases at V and 2 bases at J, with 9 bases in the middle. The CDR3 spans 12 residues. Germline values: CDR1 LGHDT, CDR2 YNNKEL (reference sequence).